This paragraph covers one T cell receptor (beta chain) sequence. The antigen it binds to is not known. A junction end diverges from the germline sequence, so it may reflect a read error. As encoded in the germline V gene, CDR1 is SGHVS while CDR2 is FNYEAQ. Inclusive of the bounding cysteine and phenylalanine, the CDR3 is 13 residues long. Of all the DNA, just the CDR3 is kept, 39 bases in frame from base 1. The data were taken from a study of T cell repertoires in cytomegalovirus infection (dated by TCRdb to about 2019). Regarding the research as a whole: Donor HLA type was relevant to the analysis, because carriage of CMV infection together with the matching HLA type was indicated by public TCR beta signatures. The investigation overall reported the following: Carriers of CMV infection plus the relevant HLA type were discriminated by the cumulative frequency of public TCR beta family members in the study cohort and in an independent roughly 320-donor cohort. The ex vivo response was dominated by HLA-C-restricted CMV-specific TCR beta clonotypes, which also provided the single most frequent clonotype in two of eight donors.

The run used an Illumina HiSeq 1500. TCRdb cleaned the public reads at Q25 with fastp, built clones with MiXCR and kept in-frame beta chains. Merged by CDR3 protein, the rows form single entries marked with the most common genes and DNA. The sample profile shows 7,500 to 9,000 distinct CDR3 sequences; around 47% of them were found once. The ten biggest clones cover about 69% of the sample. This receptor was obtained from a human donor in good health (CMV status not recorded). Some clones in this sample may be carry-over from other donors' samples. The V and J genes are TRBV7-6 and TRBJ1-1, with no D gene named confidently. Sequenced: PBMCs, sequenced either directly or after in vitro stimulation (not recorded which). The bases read TGTGCCAGCAGCTTAGCGAAGAACACTGAAGCTTTATTT. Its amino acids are CASSLAKNTEALF.